Below, 23 T cell receptor beta chains from the same sample are listed, as sequenced in a study of T cell responses to AZD1222 COVID-19 vaccine. Assay used: immunoSEQ multiplex PCR; TCRdb lists only in-frame clones, some missing. Among some 70,000 clones, about 80% were seen once, and the ten largest hold over 11%. The input for sequencing was peripheral blood, taken 28 days after the second AZD1222 dose. The source is an adult who received the AZD1222 COVID-19 vaccine.

The chain carries TRBV6-5 and TRBJ2-1; a possible D gene is TRBD2 (7 bases). V was pared by 5 bases and J by 10 bases, with 9 bases between. The germline gives CDR1 MNHEY, CDR2 SVGAGI. The CDR3 consists of 11 residues. The CDR3, as DNA: TGTGCCAGCAGTAGCGGGACAGAGCAGTTCTTC. This codes for CASSSGTEQFF.

This rearrangement joins TRBV6-5 to TRBJ1-2; D is perhaps TRBD1 (5 bases). The V and J ends lost 6 bases and 6 bases respectively, with 14 bases between them. The V gene's germline CDR1 is MNHEY and CDR2 SVGAGI. This CDR3 contains 13 residues. This CDR3 is CASSPRGGDGYTF. The CDR3 DNA reads as TGTGCCAGCAGCCCCCGGGGAGGGGATGGCTACACCTTC.

The J gene is TRBJ1-4, the V gene TRBV6-5; D gene unclear. This CDR3 has 13 amino acids. V lost 8 bases and J 6 bases, leaving 13 bases between the germline ends. CDR1 MNHEY and CDR2 SVGAGI come from the germline V gene. CDR3: CASFGRIDEKLFF. CDR3 nucleotide sequence: TGTGCCAGCTTCGGTAGGATCGATGAAAAACTGTTTTTT.

The CDR3 nucleotides read TGTGCCAGCAGCTTAGGCGGCGGGCTAGGTGGGGCCAACGTCCTGACTTTC. Protein sequence: CASSLGGGLGGANVLTF. The chain employs TRBV7-9 and TRBJ2-6; D possibly corresponds to TRBD2 (5 bases). Germline assignment: CDR1 SEHNR and CDR2 FQNEAQ (reference sequence). The CDR3 contains 17 residues. V gave up 1 base and J gave up 3 bases, with 13 bases separating them.

CDR3 loop: CASSRRDLGYTF. The CDR3 DNA sequence: TGTGCCAGCAGCCGCCGGGACCTTGGCTACACCTTC. This chain uses TRBV3-1 (or the pseudogene TRBV3-2) with TRBJ1-2, with D possibly matching TRBD1 (5 bases). This CDR3 is 12 amino acids long. V was trimmed by 4 bases and J by 7 bases, leaving 10 bases between them. Germline V gene lookup returns CDR1 LGHDT and CDR2 YNNKEL (reference sequence).

This chain connects TRBV6-4 to TRBJ2-1, with D perhaps being TRBD1 or TRBD2 (5 bases each). The ends were cut back, 2 bases at V and 1 base at J, with 12 bases in the middle. CDR3 length: 16 amino acids. CDR1 and CDR2 (germline): MRHNA, SNTAGT. The CDR3 DNA is TGTGCCAGCAGTGACGAGGGGTCAGGATCCTACAATGAGCAGTTCTTC. Its protein is CASSDEGSGSYNEQFF.

The CDR3 loop reads CASSYATGGGAFF. As DNA, the CDR3 is TGTGCCAGCAGTTACGCGACAGGGGGGGGAGCTTTCTTT. The chain joins TRBV6-2 or TRBV6-3 to TRBJ1-1; 9 positions agree with TRBD1. V shed 2 bases, J shed 10 bases, and the junction held 5 bases outside the gene matches. Germline V gives CDR1 MNHEY, CDR2 SVGEGT. This CDR3 contains 13 residues.

The gene calls are TRBV5-6 and TRBJ1-2; TRBD1 might be the D (6 bases). The CDR3 has 16 residues. Germline CDR1 SGHDT, CDR2 YYEEEE. Trimming shortened V by 4 bases and J by 7 bases, and 23 bases separated the two germline ends. The CDR3 nucleotides read TGTGCCAGCAGCCCAACTTGGTGGACAGATTTTTCTGGCTACACCTTC. Translated, it gives CASSPTWWTDFSGYTF.

The chain links TRBV5-6 to TRBJ1-6, with D perhaps TRBD1 (6 bases). The CDR3 has 15 residues. In germline, CDR1 is SGHDT, CDR2 YYEEEE. V lost 4 bases to trimming and J lost 7 bases, with 15 bases between them. CDR3 loop: CASSLGGGFNSPLHF. CDR3 in DNA: TGTGCCAGCAGCCTGGGAGGGGGTTTCAATTCACCCCTCCACTTT.

V usage is TRBV10-1 and J usage is TRBJ2-2; 8 nucleotides align to TRBD1. V lost 0 bases and J lost 4; bases outside the gene matches: 4. This CDR3 has 16 residues. The germline V gene has CDR1 WNHNN and CDR2 SYGVQD (reference sequence). CDR3 sequence (DNA): TGCGCCAGCAGTGAGTCTGCGACAGGGGCCACCGGGGAGCTGTTTTTT. Residues: CASSESATGATGELFF.

This rearrangement joins TRBV19 to TRBJ1-5, with D perhaps TRBD1 (6 bases). The CDR3 loop spans 13 amino acids. V was cut by 10 bases and J by 2 bases, with 12 bases left in between. Germline V gene data show CDR1 as LNHDA and CDR2 as SQIVND (reference sequence). As DNA, the CDR3 is TGTGCCACGGAGGGGGTTGGCAATCAGCCCCAGCATTTT. Translating gives CATEGVGNQPQHF.

The V call is TRBV12-3 or TRBV12-4, the J call TRBJ2-4, with D perhaps TRBD2 (5 bases). The CDR3 has 12 amino acids. V was clipped by 6 bases and J by 8 bases, with 11 bases between them. The CDR3, as DNA: TGTGCCAGCAGCCCCCTCGGGGACATTCAGTACTTC. Translation: CASSPLGDIQYF.

The V call is TRBV11-3, the J call TRBJ2-5; D may match TRBD1 or TRBD2 (7 bases each). Germline CDR1 and CDR2: SGHNT and YENEEA. The CDR3 runs to 15 residues. With 6 bases removed from V and 4 bases from J, the gap between germline ends came to 18 bases. CDR3 protein: CASSDGRGRGETQYF. The CDR3 DNA sequence: TGTGCCAGCAGTGATGGGAGGGGGCGCGGAGAGACCCAGTACTTC.

This clone has a handful of counts. V gene TRBV19 combines with J gene TRBJ1-5; 9 bases map to TRBD1. This CDR3 comprises 15 residues. Germline V gives CDR1 LNHDA, CDR2 SQIVND (reference sequence). Trimming cost V 4 bases and J 4 bases; bases outside gene matches: 5. In nucleotides, the CDR3 is TGTGCCAGTAGTACCAGACAGGGGGGGAATCAGCCCCAGCATTTT. Its protein product is CASSTRQGGNQPQHF.

The V and J genes are TRBV2 and TRBJ1-5; 7 bases match TRBD1. The CDR3 loop spans 15 amino acids. The trim removed 6 bases at V and 0 bases at J, leaving 5 bases unmatched. Germline CDR1 SNHLY, CDR2 FYNNEI. The CDR3: CASSPTGTSNQPQHF. CDR3 in DNA: TGTGCCAGCAGCCCGACAGGGACTAGCAATCAGCCCCAGCATTTT.

The gene calls are TRBV2 and TRBJ2-7, with D tentatively TRBD2 (6 bases). Trimming took off 2 bases at V and 3 bases at J, with 17 bases between the two ends. Looked up from germline, CDR1 is SNHLY and CDR2 is FYNNEI. The CDR3 contains 16 residues. CDR3 loop: CASSEYDTGVGYEQYF. Here the CDR3 DNA reads TGTGCCAGCAGTGAATACGACACGGGGGTCGGCTACGAGCAGTACTTC. The whole variable domain, remainder taken from reference TRBV2 and TRBJ2-7, is EPEVTQTPSHQVTQMGQEVILRCVPISNHLYFYWYRQILGQKVEFLVSFYNNEISEKSEIFDDQFSVERPDGSNFTLKIRSTKLEDSAMYFCASSEYDTGVGYEQYFGPGTRLTVT.

This rearrangement joins TRBV6-2 or TRBV6-3 to TRBJ1-1; 7 nucleotides match TRBD1. CDR3 length: 15 amino acids. The J segment lost 2 bases and the V segment lost 2 bases, leaving 5 bases of the junction unmatched. Germline V gene lookup returns CDR1 MNHEY and CDR2 SVGEGT. Here the CDR3 DNA reads TGTGCCAGCAGTTACGGGACAGCGACCAACACTGAAGCTTTCTTT. This sequence encodes CASSYGTATNTEAFF.

The chain couples TRBV14 to TRBJ1-4; 8 positions match TRBD1. Germline V gives CDR1 SGHDN, CDR2 FVKESK. V lost 0 bases and J lost 6; bases outside the gene matches: 3. This CDR3 spans 15 amino acids. CDR3 in DNA: TGTGCCAGCAGCCAAGATTGGACAGGGTATGAAAAACTGTTTTTT. This sequence encodes CASSQDWTGYEKLFF.

The rearrangement links TRBV5-1 to TRBJ2-2; 11 positions match TRBD2. This CDR3 comprises 16 residues. Germline CDR1 and CDR2: SGHRS and YFSETQ. The V gene end was trimmed by 6 bases and the J gene end by 6 bases; junction bases not matched to a gene: 10. CDR3 coding DNA: TGCGCCAGCACACCGAATAGCGGGGGGGCTTCCGGGGAGCTGTTTTTT. Protein: CASTPNSGGASGELFF.

The chain joins TRBV9 to TRBJ1-1; D uncertain. The V end lost 3 bases, the J end lost 4 bases, and 16 bases lay between the germline ends. The germline V gene has CDR1 SGDLS and CDR2 YYNGEE. The CDR3 consists of 15 residues. CDR3 protein: CASSARGRRGTEAFF. The CDR3 nucleotides read TGTGCCAGCAGCGCCCGAGGACGTCGGGGCACTGAAGCTTTCTTT.

In this sample, this clone turned up a few times. V gene TRBV27 combines with J gene TRBJ1-1; D not certain. V was clipped by 1 base and J by 1 base, with 7 bases between them. The V gene's germline CDR1 is MNHEY and CDR2 SMNVEV (reference sequence). The CDR3 runs 14 residues. The CDR3 region has the DNA TGTGCCAGCAGTTTATTCCAGTCGAACACTGAAGCTTTCTTT. This gives the protein CASSLFQSNTEAFF.

This clone was counted a few times. The gene calls are TRBV2 and TRBJ2-1, with D possibly being TRBD2 (7 bases). Deletions cut 2 bases from V and 9 bases from J, with 17 bases between. The CDR3 spans 15 residues. Germline V lookup: CDR1 SNHLY, CDR2 FYNNEI. Here the CDR3 DNA reads TGTGCCAGCAGTGAAAGTGGGGGGGCCGTTGGTGAGCAGTTCTTC. It is translated as CASSESGGAVGEQFF.

The rearrangement joins TRBV6-5 to TRBJ1-5; no clear D. V was shortened by 6 bases and J by 1 base, with 7 bases between the two germline ends. Germline CDR1 is MNHEY and CDR2 is SVGAGI. The CDR3 is 13 residues long. The CDR3, as DNA: TGTGCCAGCAGGATACAGAGCAATCAGCCCCAGCATTTT. Encoded protein: CASRIQSNQPQHF.